These 23 T cell receptor beta chains originate from one sample sequenced in a study of T cells in Graves' hyperthyroidism and ophthalmopathy. From RNA transcripts, TCR beta CDR3 regions were amplified. The HTBI primer set drove a first-round RT-PCR of the TCR CDR3. MiXCR, applied by TCRdb to the multiplex PCR reads, yields one record per CDR3 protein. The sample includes under 350,000 distinct CDR3 sequences, 15% to 20% of them seen just once. Sequenced: blood. The receptors were sampled from a woman in her fifties or sixties with Graves' hyperthyroidism.

This clonotype was seen more than once but under ten times. The genes are TRBV6-1 and TRBJ1-1; the D gene is possibly TRBD1 (5 bases). CDR1 MNHNS and CDR2 SASEGT come from the germline V gene. With 5 bases removed from V and 1 base from J, the gap between germline ends came to 17 bases. The CDR3 totals 16 residues. CDR3 in amino acids: CASSSPFGGGNTEAFF. The CDR3 bases are TGTGCCAGCAGTTCCCCGTTCGGGGGGGGGAACACTGAAGCTTTCTTT.

V and J are TRBV20-1 and TRBJ2-3; 12 bases align to TRBD2. With V trimmed by 5 bases and J by 7 bases, 10 bases remained unmatched. Looked up from germline, CDR1 is DFQATT and CDR2 is SNEGSKA (reference sequence). The CDR3 runs 15 residues. CDR3 sequence reads: CSALPRTSGINTQYF. The CDR3 DNA reads as TGCAGTGCTCTTCCGAGGACTAGCGGGATCAATACGCAGTATTTT.

This chain joins TRBV10-3 and TRBJ2-1; D perhaps matches TRBD2 (5 bases). Per the germline V gene, CDR1 is ENHRY and CDR2 is SYGVKD. V was cut by 3 bases and J by 6 bases, with 9 bases left in between. This CDR3 is 13 amino acids long. CDR3 loop: CAISEGGSNEQFF. CDR3 nucleotides: TGTGCCATCAGTGAAGGAGGAAGCAATGAGCAGTTCTTC.

The rearrangement links TRBV5-4 to TRBJ2-2, with 10 positions matching TRBD1. Trimming took 4 bases from V and 6 from J; bases not matched to a gene: 9. Germline CDR1 and CDR2: SGHNT and YYREEE (reference sequence). CDR3 size: 16 residues. Here the CDR3 reads CASSVRDRGIAGELFF. Written as DNA, the CDR3 is TGTGCCAGCAGCGTGAGGGACAGGGGTATCGCCGGGGAGCTGTTTTTT. The full variable domain, in which reference TRBV5-4 and TRBJ2-2 provide the parts outside the CDR3, is ETGVTQSPTHLIKTRGQQVTLRCSSQSGHNTVSWYQQALGQGPQFIFQYYREEENGRGNFPPRFSGLQFPNYSSELNVNALELDDSALYLCASSVRDRGIAGELFFGEGSRLTVL.

The chain combines TRBV5-1 with TRBJ2-3, with TRBD2 as a possible D gene (6 bases). The V gene's germline CDR1 is SGHRS and CDR2 YFSETQ. V was clipped by 4 bases and J by 5 bases, with 20 bases between them. The CDR3 consists of 16 residues. As DNA, the CDR3 is TGCGCCAGCAGCCATACCGGCGGGGCTCAGTTAGATACGCAGTATTTT. Amino acids: CASSHTGGAQLDTQYF.

There are a few counts of this clonotype. This chain links TRBV19 with TRBJ2-7; D gene unclear. The CDR3 length is 14 residues. The germline V and J ends were trimmed by 5 bases and 0 bases, with 11 bases remaining between them. Per the germline V gene, CDR1 is LNHDA and CDR2 is SQIVND (reference sequence). CDR3 DNA: TGTGCCAGTAGTCTTGATCTATTCTCCTACGAGCAGTACTTC. This encodes CASSLDLFSYEQYF.

This clonotype occurred a few times. V is TRBV20-1 and J is TRBJ2-1; D gene uncertain. V was trimmed by 3 bases and J by 0 bases, leaving 6 bases between them. The CDR3 consists of 13 residues. CDR1 and CDR2 from the germline V gene are DFQATT and SNEGSKA (reference sequence). CDR3 loop: CSASASSYNEQFF. DNA of the CDR3: TGCAGTGCTAGCGCTAGCTCCTACAATGAGCAGTTCTTC.

This chain connects TRBV5-4 to TRBJ2-2; D not certain. Germline CDR1 is SGHNT and CDR2 is YYREEE (reference sequence). CDR3 length equals 13 residues. Trimming took off 5 bases at V and 2 bases at J, with 7 bases between the two ends. DNA for the CDR3: TGTGCCAGCAGTCAGTACAACACCGGGGAGCTGTTTTTT. It is translated as CASSQYNTGELFF. Combining the CDR3 with reference TRBV5-4 and TRBJ2-2 gives the whole variable domain ETGVTQSPTHLIKTRGQQVTLRCSSQSGHNTVSWYQQALGQGPQFIFQYYREEENGRGNFPPRFSGLQFPNYSSELNVNALELDDSALYLCASSQYNTGELFFGEGSRLTVL.

This clonotype was found once. As DNA, the CDR3 is TGTGCCAGCAGTGACCGGGACAAGCTCAACTATGGCTACACCTTC. Translated: CASSDRDKLNYGYTF. The chain couples TRBV6-4 to TRBJ1-2; a possible D gene is TRBD1 (6 bases). V gave up 2 bases and J gave up 2 bases, with 12 bases separating them. Germline lookup yields CDR1 MRHNA and CDR2 SNTAGT. The CDR3 length is 15 residues.

This clonotype occurred many times. This chain connects TRBV11-2 to TRBJ2-2; 9 bases fit TRBD1. This CDR3 is 17 amino acids long. The trim removed 7 bases at V and 1 base at J, leaving 10 bases unmatched. Germline assignment: CDR1 SGHAT and CDR2 FQNNGV. CDR3 in DNA: TGTGCCAGCACCACCGGGACAGGGAAACAGAACACCGGGGAGCTGTTTTTT. Its translation is CASTTGTGKQNTGELFF.

This chain joins TRBV10-1 and TRBJ1-4; TRBD1 is a possible D gene (5 bases). The CDR3 is made up of 13 amino acids. V lost 7 bases and J 6 bases, leaving 12 bases between the germline ends. CDR1 WNHNN and CDR2 SYGVQD come from the germline V gene (reference sequence). The CDR3 DNA reads as TGCGCCAGCAATAGCGCGGGGGATGAAAAACTGTTTTTT. This translates into CASNSAGDEKLFF.

This clonotype came up many times. This chain uses TRBV3-1 with TRBJ2-7, with TRBD1 identical over 8 bases. Germline CDR1 reads LGHDT; CDR2 reads YNNKEL (reference sequence). The CDR3 contains 15 residues. V gave up 4 bases and J gave up 4 bases; unmatched junction bases: 9. The CDR3 reads CASSRTGRSMYEQYF. The CDR3 bases are TGTGCCAGCAGCCGGACAGGGCGTAGTATGTACGAGCAGTACTTC.

The V call is TRBV25-1, the J call TRBJ1-2; TRBD1 matches 7 bases. The CDR3 extends over 14 amino acids. In germline, CDR1 is MGHDK, CDR2 SYGVNS. With V trimmed by 2 bases and J by 8 bases, 8 bases remained unmatched. The CDR3 DNA sequence: TGTGCCAGCAGTGAAGATACAGGGGTATTGGGCTACACCTTC. This codes for CASSEDTGVLGYTF.

This clonotype was detected ten times or more. The chain has TRBV7-8 and TRBJ2-7; D uncertain. There are 15 residues in the CDR3. Trimming took 1 base from V and 4 from J, leaving 14 bases between them. CDR1 is SGHVS and CDR2 is FQNEAQ in the germline V gene. CDR3 DNA sequence: TGTGCCAGCAGCTTAGGTGCGGTGGACGGGTACGAGCAGTACTTC. It encodes CASSLGAVDGYEQYF. Combining the CDR3 with reference TRBV7-8 and TRBJ2-7 gives the whole variable domain GAGVSQSPRYKVAKRGQDVALRCDPISGHVSLFWYQQALGQGPEFLTYFQNEAQLDKSGLPSDRFFAERPEGSVSTLKIQRTQQEDSAVYLCASSLGAVDGYEQYFGPGTRLTVT.

Points on this clonotype: The junction and the germline gene differ at one end; a read error may be behind it. The chain has TRBV5-1 and TRBJ2-3, with unresolved D. The CDR3 contains 14 residues. The germline V gene encodes CDR1 SGHRS and CDR2 YFSETQ. CDR3 in DNA: TGCGCCAGCAGCAAGAACCCCCGCACAGATACGCAGTGTTTT. Translation gives CASSKNPRTDTQCF.

The chain recombines TRBV9 with TRBJ1-2; 8 bases are a match to TRBD1. From germline, CDR1 is SGDLS and CDR2 YYNGEE. Trimming removed 1 base from V and 0 bases from J; junction bases left unmatched: 2. There are 15 residues in the CDR3. CDR3 nucleotides: TGTGCCAGCAGCGTAACAGGGGGGCCTAACTATGGCTACACCTTC. It translates to CASSVTGGPNYGYTF.

This clonotype was counted at least ten times. The chain has TRBV6-1 and TRBJ2-3, with no clear D. From germline, CDR1 is MNHNS and CDR2 SASEGT. The CDR3 is 16 amino acids. Between the trimmed V and J ends, which lost 0 bases and 0 bases, there was a span of 10 bases. The CDR3 sequence: CASSEALIMSTDTQYF. Here the CDR3 DNA reads TGTGCCAGCAGTGAAGCGCTCATTATGAGCACAGATACGCAGTATTTT.

This chain links TRBV20-1 with TRBJ2-5; 12 bases are a match to TRBD2. The CDR3 sequence is 16 residues long. In germline, CDR1 is DFQATT, CDR2 SNEGSKA (reference sequence). The J segment lost 1 base and the V segment lost 6 bases, leaving 9 bases of the junction unmatched. DNA for the CDR3: TGCAGTGCCGACGGGACTAGCGGGCCTTTCCAAGAGACCCAGTACTTC. Residues: CSADGTSGPFQETQYF.

This chain uses TRBV2 with TRBJ1-2, with D tentatively TRBD1 (5 bases). The CDR3 runs 13 residues. V was clipped by 1 base and J by 8 bases, with 11 bases between them. The germline V gene encodes CDR1 SNHLY and CDR2 FYNNEI. Written as DNA, the CDR3 is TGTGCCAGCAGTGAAGAGGCTCGGGGCGGCTACACCTTC. It is translated as CASSEEARGGYTF.

V usage is TRBV28 and J usage is TRBJ1-4; no reliable D call. V shed 6 bases and J shed 5 bases, with 7 bases lying between them. The germline CDR1 and CDR2 sequences are MDHEN and SYDVKM. The CDR3 sequence is 12 residues long. CDR3 protein: CASRTPNEKLFF. The DNA for the CDR3 is TGTGCCAGCAGGACACCCAATGAAAAACTGTTTTTT.

This clonotype was recorded many times. The chain uses TRBV5-1 and TRBJ2-3; TRBD2 matches 11 bases. CDR3 size: 18 residues. The junction had 13 bases not matched to a gene; V was cut back by 7 bases and J by 0 bases. CDR1 and CDR2 from the germline V gene are SGHRS and YFSETQ. The CDR3 region is CASRKLAGEGTSTDTQYF. The CDR3, as DNA: TGCGCCAGCCGCAAACTAGCGGGAGAGGGGACTAGCACAGATACGCAGTATTTT. The full variable domain, its missing parts supplied by reference TRBV5-1 and TRBJ2-3, is KAGVTQTPRYLIKTRGQQVTLSCSPISGHRSVSWYQQTPGQGLQFLFEYFSETQRNKGNFPGRFSGRQFSNSRSEMNVSTLELGDSALYLCASRKLAGEGTSTDTQYFGPGTRLTVL.

In its sample, this clonotype was seen many times. This sequence joins TRBV28 and TRBJ2-3; D is unclear. The V end was cut by 2 bases, the J end by 6 bases, with 6 bases between. CDR1 and CDR2 (germline): MDHEN, SYDVKM. This CDR3 has 12 amino acids. CDR3 nucleotides: TGTGCCAGCAGTTTAGTCTCGGATACGCAGTATTTT. Protein: CASSLVSDTQYF.

This clonotype turned up a few times. The rearrangement links TRBV20-1 to TRBJ1-2; the D gene is possibly TRBD1 (6 bases). The CDR3 has 12 amino acids. Per germline, CDR1 DFQATT and CDR2 SNEGSKA (reference sequence). Trimming took 1 base from V and 7 from J, leaving 10 bases between them. The DNA for the CDR3 is TGCAGTGCTAGAGCGGACAGCTTTGGCTACACCTTC. This sequence encodes CSARADSFGYTF.